Presented here are 19 T cell receptor beta chains from one specimen sequenced in a study of shared clonotypes between healthy human individuals. The repertoire was sequenced with immunoSEQ multiplex PCR; TCRdb's copy has only in-frame clones and lacks some. Of fewer than 600,000 clones listed, roughly 72% are singletons. Sample: PBMCs. The source is a woman between 40 and 50 years old in good health. Some clones in this sample may be carry-over from other donors' samples.

The chain recombines TRBV18 with TRBJ1-1; D gene ambiguous. The germline gives CDR1 KGHSH, CDR2 LQKENI. The CDR3 extends over 14 amino acids. The ends were cut back, 3 bases at V and 0 bases at J, with 8 bases in the middle. DNA of the CDR3: TGTGCCAGCTCACCGGGCACCCTGAACACTGAAGCTTTCTTT. It encodes CASSPGTLNTEAFF. Combining the CDR3 with reference TRBV18 and TRBJ1-1 gives the whole variable domain NAGVMQNPRHLVRRRGQEARLRCSPMKGHSHVYWYRQLPEEGLKFMVYLQKENIIDESGMPKERFSAEFPKEGPSILRIQQVVRGDSAAYFCASSPGTLNTEAFFGQGTRLTVV.

The gene calls are TRBV2 and TRBJ1-5; D is unclear. The CDR3 covers 13 residues. V was shortened by 8 bases and J by 2 bases, with 10 bases between the two germline ends. The V gene's germline CDR1 is SNHLY and CDR2 FYNNEI. Written as DNA, the CDR3 is TGTGCCAGCTGCCCTGGGGGCAATCAGCCCCAGCATTTT. It translates to CASCPGGNQPQHF.

This chain joins TRBV28 and TRBJ1-2; D remains unclear. Trimming cost V 2 bases and J 7 bases, with 14 bases left between them. Germline V gene lookup returns CDR1 MDHEN and CDR2 SYDVKM. The CDR3 contains 14 residues. CDR3 residues: CASSLNPRSIGYTF. For the CDR3, the DNA is TGTGCCAGCAGTTTAAATCCCAGGTCGATTGGCTACACCTTC.

There are many counts of this clone. The V call is TRBV6-6, the J call TRBJ1-1; 9 bases line up with TRBD1. The V and J ends lost 0 bases and 4 bases, in that order; junction bases with no gene match: 0. The CDR3 extends over 14 amino acids. Germline V gene lookup returns CDR1 MNHNY and CDR2 SVGAGI (reference sequence). CDR3 DNA sequence: TGTGCCAGCAGTTACTCGACAGGGGGCACTGAAGCTTTCTTT. It yields the protein CASSYSTGGTEAFF.

This chain connects TRBV11-3 to TRBJ2-1; tentative D call: TRBD2 (6 bases). This CDR3 comprises 15 residues. Germline CDR1 and CDR2: SGHNT and YENEEA. V dropped 3 bases and J dropped 8 bases, with 17 bases sitting between them. CDR3 sequence: CASSFGLLADDEQFF. In DNA, the CDR3 is TGTGCCAGCAGCTTCGGACTACTGGCCGACGATGAGCAGTTCTTC. The complete variable domain, with remaining parts taken from reference TRBV11-3 and TRBJ2-1, reads EAGVVQSPRYKIIEKKQPVAFWCNPISGHNTLYWYLQNLGQGPELLIRYENEEAVDDSQLPKDRFSAERLKGVDSTLKIQPAELGDSAVYLCASSFGLLADDEQFFGPGTRLTVL.

The V call is TRBV9, the J call TRBJ2-2; D perhaps matches TRBD2 (6 bases). Trimming cost V 4 bases and J 14 bases, with 24 bases left between them. The CDR3 sequence is 15 residues long. Looked up from germline, CDR1 is SGDLS and CDR2 is YYNGEE. CDR3 nucleotides: TGTGCCAGCAGCTTTCAAGGACTATCCCGCGATAATCTGTTTTTT. This gives the protein CASSFQGLSRDNLFF.

On this clone: Other DNA sequences from this sample encode an identical CDR3 as well. This chain uses TRBV30 with TRBJ1-5, with D uncertain. V was shortened by 0 bases and J by 0 bases, with 9 bases between the two germline ends. Looked up from germline, CDR1 is GTSNPN and CDR2 is SVGIG (reference sequence). CDR3 size: 15 residues. The CDR3 sequence is CAWSVGGNSNQPQHF. In DNA, the CDR3 is TGTGCCTGGAGTGTAGGTGGAAATAGCAATCAGCCCCAGCATTTT.

A word on this clone: A much larger clonotype is one base distant, so this may be a read error. Other DNA sequences in the sample encode the same CDR3. The chain is built from TRBV6-6 and TRBJ1-3; the match to TRBD1 covers 7 bases. Germline-derived CDR1 and CDR2 are MNHNY and SVGAGI (reference sequence). The CDR3 has 14 amino acids. The CDR3 region has the DNA TGTGCCAGCAGCGACAGGGTAACTGGAAACACCATATATTTC. As protein: CASSDRVTGNTIYF.

This clone was seen only a few times. The chain carries TRBV6-5 and TRBJ2-1; the D gene is possibly TRBD2 (6 bases). V was trimmed by 7 bases and J by 3 bases, leaving 13 bases between them. Germline CDR1 and CDR2: MNHEY and SVGAGI. This CDR3 comprises 14 residues. The chain's CDR3 is CASKRPGLYNEQFF. The CDR3 nucleotides are TGTGCCAGCAAACGACCGGGACTCTACAATGAGCAGTTCTTC.

The chain carries TRBV18 and TRBJ1-2; 12 bases map to TRBD1. The germline gives CDR1 KGHSH, CDR2 LQKENI. This CDR3 is 15 amino acids long. The V and J ends lost 5 bases and 7 bases, in that order; junction bases with no gene match: 8. In DNA, the CDR3 is TGTGCCAGCTCATTGGGACAGGGGGCAGAATTTGGCTACACCTTC. This sequence encodes CASSLGQGAEFGYTF.

The chain joins TRBV27 to TRBJ1-4; the D gene is possibly TRBD1 (5 bases). Germline assignment: CDR1 MNHEY and CDR2 SMNVEV (reference sequence). Trimming took off 7 bases at V and 2 bases at J, with 23 bases between the two ends. This CDR3 region has 18 residues. The CDR3 reads CASKKGPRPRGTNEKLFF. The CDR3 bases are TGTGCCAGCAAAAAGGGCCCGCGACCCCGGGGGACTAATGAAAAACTGTTTTTT. Drawing the rest from reference TRBV27 and TRBJ1-4, the complete variable domain is EAQVTQNPRYLITVTGKKLTVTCSQNMNHEYMSWYRQDPGLGLRQIYYSMNVEVTDKGDVPEGYKVSRKEKRNFPLILESPSPNQTSLYFCASKKGPRPRGTNEKLFFGSGTQLSVL.

V usage is TRBV4-1 and J usage is TRBJ2-7; D remains unclear. Trimming took 1 base from V and 4 from J, leaving 11 bases between them. Germline CDR1 MGHRA, CDR2 YSYEKL. CDR3 size: 14 residues. CDR3 loop: CASSQGSLPYEQYF. CDR3 DNA: TGCGCCAGCAGCCAAGGATCACTACCATACGAGCAGTACTTC.

This clone was detected only a few times. This chain links TRBV2 with TRBJ1-5; 7 bases map to TRBD1. Germline V CDR1 and CDR2: SNHLY, FYNNEI. The CDR3 runs 17 residues. With 6 bases clipped from V and 0 bases from J, the junction kept 11 bases outside the gene matches. CDR3 region: CASSPRGLIFSNQPQHF. The CDR3 bases are TGTGCCAGCAGCCCGAGGGGGCTGATCTTTAGCAATCAGCCCCAGCATTTT.

The rearrangement joins TRBV11-2 to TRBJ2-3, with D perhaps matching TRBD1 or TRBD2 (5 bases each). Germline CDR1 is SGHAT and CDR2 is FQNNGV. The CDR3 totals 11 residues. V lost 3 bases and J lost 12, with 10 bases in between. The CDR3 DNA follows: TGTGCCAGCAGCTTGGTGGGGGAACAGTATTTT. It translates to CASSLVGEQYF.

The chain combines TRBV6-6 with TRBJ2-5, with a weak D call TRBD1 (6 bases). The DNA end is a closer match to TRBJ2-7, so the J assignment may be wrong. The CDR3 totals 14 residues. CDR1 MNHNY and CDR2 SVGAGI come from the germline V gene (reference sequence). DNA for the CDR3: TGTGCCAGCGGGGAACACAGGGACGCCTACGAGCAGTACTTC. Translating gives CASGEHRDAYEQYF.

This clone was picked up a small number of times. CDR3 in amino acids: CSGQERGNTIYF. DNA for the CDR3: TGCAGCGGCCAGGAAAGGGGAAACACCATATATTTT. This chain links TRBV29-1 with TRBJ1-3, with D uncertain. V shed 7 bases and J shed 4 bases, with 11 bases lying between them. This CDR3 is 12 amino acids long. The V gene's germline CDR1 is SQVTM and CDR2 ANQGSEA. The full variable domain, in which reference TRBV29-1 and TRBJ1-3 provide the parts outside the CDR3, is SAVISQKPSRDICQRGTSLTIQCQVDSQVTMMFWYRQQPGQSLTLIATANQGSEATYESGFVIDKFPISRPNLTFSTLTVSNMSPEDSSIYLCSGQERGNTIYFGEGSWLTVV.

The chain combines TRBV19 with TRBJ1-3, with 7 bases lining up with TRBD1. The trim removed 9 bases at V and 2 bases at J, leaving 10 bases unmatched. Germline-derived CDR1 and CDR2 are LNHDA and SQIVND (reference sequence). The length of the CDR3 is 15 residues. The CDR3 DNA sequence: TGTGCCAGCAAAATCGGGACAGATCCTGGAAACACCATATATTTT. Translated, it gives CASKIGTDPGNTIYF.

The chain couples TRBV18 to TRBJ2-7, with TRBD2 as a possible D gene (5 bases). CDR3 length: 15 amino acids. V was pared by 2 bases and J by 2 bases, with 13 bases between. CDR1 and CDR2 (germline): KGHSH, LQKENI. CDR3 sequence: CASSPLGGLTYEQYF. CDR3 coding DNA: TGTGCCAGCTCACCATTAGGCGGGCTTACCTACGAGCAGTACTTC. Supplemented by reference TRBV18 and TRBJ2-7, the full variable domain reads NAGVMQNPRHLVRRRGQEARLRCSPMKGHSHVYWYRQLPEEGLKFMVYLQKENIIDESGMPKERFSAEFPKEGPSILRIQQVVRGDSAAYFCASSPLGGLTYEQYFGPGTRLTVT.

V usage is TRBV14 and J usage is TRBJ2-7, with no clear D. The ends were cut back, 4 bases at V and 0 bases at J, with 1 base in the middle. Germline V CDR1 and CDR2: SGHDN, FVKESK. The CDR3 loop spans 11 amino acids. DNA for the CDR3: TGTGCCAGCAGCCTCTCCTACGAGCAGTACTTC. Protein sequence: CASSLSYEQYF.